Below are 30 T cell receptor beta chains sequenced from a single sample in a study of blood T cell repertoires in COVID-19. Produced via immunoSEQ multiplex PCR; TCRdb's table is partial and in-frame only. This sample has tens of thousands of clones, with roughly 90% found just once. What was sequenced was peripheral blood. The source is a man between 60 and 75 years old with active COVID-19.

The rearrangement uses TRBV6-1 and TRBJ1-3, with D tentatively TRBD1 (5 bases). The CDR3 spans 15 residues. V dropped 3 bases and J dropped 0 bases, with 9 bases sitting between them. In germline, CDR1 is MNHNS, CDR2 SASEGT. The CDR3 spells CASSDWGVSGNTIYF. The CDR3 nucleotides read TGTGCCAGCAGTGATTGGGGGGTCTCTGGAAACACCATATATTTT.

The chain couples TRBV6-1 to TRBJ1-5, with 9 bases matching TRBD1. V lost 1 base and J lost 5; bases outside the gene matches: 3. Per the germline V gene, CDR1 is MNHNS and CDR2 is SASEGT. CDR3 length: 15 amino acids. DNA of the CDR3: TGTGCCAGCAGTGAAGGGGACAGGGCCTATCAGCCCCAGCATTTT. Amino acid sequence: CASSEGDRAYQPQHF.

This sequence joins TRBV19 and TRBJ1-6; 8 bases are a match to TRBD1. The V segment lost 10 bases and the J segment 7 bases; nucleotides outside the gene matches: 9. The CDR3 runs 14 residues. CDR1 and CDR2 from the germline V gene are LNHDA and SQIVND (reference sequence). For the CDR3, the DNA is TGTGCCACGTCCGGAAACAGGGGGAATTCACCCCTCCACTTT. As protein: CATSGNRGNSPLHF. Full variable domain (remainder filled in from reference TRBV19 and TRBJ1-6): DGGITQSPKYLFRKEGQNVTLSCEQNLNHDAMYWYRQDPGQGLRLIYYSQIVNDFQKGDIAEGYSVSREKKESFPLTVTSAQKNPTAFYLCATSGNRGNSPLHFGNGTRLTVT.

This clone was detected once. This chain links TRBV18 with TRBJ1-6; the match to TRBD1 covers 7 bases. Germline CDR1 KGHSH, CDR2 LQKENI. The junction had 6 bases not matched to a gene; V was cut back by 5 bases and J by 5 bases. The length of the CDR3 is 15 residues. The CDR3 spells CASSGGQRDNSPLHF. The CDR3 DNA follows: TGTGCCAGCTCAGGGGGACAGCGCGATAATTCACCCCTCCACTTT. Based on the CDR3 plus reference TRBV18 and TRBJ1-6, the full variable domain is NAGVMQNPRHLVRRRGQEARLRCSPMKGHSHVYWYRQLPEEGLKFMVYLQKENIIDESGMPKERFSAEFPKEGPSILRIQQVVRGDSAAYFCASSGGQRDNSPLHFGNGTRLTVT.

CDR3 nucleotides: TGTGCCAGCAGAATCAGCTCCTACAATGAGCAGTTCTTC. This encodes CASRISSYNEQFF. The chain is built from TRBV2 and TRBJ2-1; D gene ambiguous. CDR3 length equals 13 residues. The V gene's germline CDR1 is SNHLY and CDR2 FYNNEI. V lost 6 bases, J lost 0 bases, and 6 bases lay in between.

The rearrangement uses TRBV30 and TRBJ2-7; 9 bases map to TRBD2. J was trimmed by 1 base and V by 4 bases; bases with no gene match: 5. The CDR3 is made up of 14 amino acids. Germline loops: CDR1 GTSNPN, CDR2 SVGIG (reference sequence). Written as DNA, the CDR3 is TGTGCCTGGAAATTTGGACTAGCGTCCTACGAGCAGTACTTC. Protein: CAWKFGLASYEQYF. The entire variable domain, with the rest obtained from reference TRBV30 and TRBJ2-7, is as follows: SQTIHQWPATLVQPVGSPLSLECTVEGTSNPNLYWYRQAAGRGLQLLFYSVGIGQISSEVPQNLSASRPQDRQFILSSKKLLLSDSGFYLCAWKFGLASYEQYFGPGTRLTVT.

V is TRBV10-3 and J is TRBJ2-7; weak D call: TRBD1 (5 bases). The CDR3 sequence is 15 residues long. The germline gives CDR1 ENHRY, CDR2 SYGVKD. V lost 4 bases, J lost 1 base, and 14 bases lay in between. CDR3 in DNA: TGTGCCATCAGTGTTCGGACACAATTTTCCTACGAGCAGTACTTC. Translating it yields CAISVRTQFSYEQYF.

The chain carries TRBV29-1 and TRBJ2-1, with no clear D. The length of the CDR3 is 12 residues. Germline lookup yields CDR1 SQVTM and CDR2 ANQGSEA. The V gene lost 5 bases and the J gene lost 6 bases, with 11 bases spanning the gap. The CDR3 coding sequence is TGCAGCGTTACATTGGTGCCCAATGAGCAGTTCTTC. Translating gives CSVTLVPNEQFF.

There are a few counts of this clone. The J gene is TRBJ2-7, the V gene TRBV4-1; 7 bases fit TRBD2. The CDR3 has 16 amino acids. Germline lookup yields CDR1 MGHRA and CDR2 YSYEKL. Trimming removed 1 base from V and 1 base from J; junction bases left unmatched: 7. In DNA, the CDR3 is TGCGCCAGCAGCCAAGGTTGGCTAGCGGCGTCCTACGAGCAGTACTTC. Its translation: CASSQGWLAASYEQYF.

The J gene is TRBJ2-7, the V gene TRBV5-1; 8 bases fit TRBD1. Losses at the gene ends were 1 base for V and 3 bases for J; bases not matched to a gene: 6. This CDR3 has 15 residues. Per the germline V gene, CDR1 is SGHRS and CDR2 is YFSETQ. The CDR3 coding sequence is TGCGCCAGCAGCTTGAGGCCAGGGGGCATCTACGAGCAGTACTTC. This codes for CASSLRPGGIYEQYF.

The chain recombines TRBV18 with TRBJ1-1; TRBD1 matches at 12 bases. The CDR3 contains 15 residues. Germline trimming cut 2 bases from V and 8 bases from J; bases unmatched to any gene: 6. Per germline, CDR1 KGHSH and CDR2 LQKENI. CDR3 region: CASSPGGTGGAEAFF. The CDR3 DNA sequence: TGTGCCAGCTCACCAGGAGGGACAGGGGGCGCGGAAGCTTTCTTT.

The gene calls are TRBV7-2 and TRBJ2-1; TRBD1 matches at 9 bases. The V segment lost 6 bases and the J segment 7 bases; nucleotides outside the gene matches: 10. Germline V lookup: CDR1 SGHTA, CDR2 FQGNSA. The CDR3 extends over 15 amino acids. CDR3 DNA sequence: TGTGCCAGCAGTCGTTCGGGACAGGGTGGGAATGAGCAGTTCTTC. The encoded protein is CASSRSGQGGNEQFF.

CDR3 region: CASSLLAGVSGGELFF. The CDR3 region has the DNA TGTGCCAGCAGTTTACTCGCGGGAGTGTCCGGCGGGGAGCTGTTTTTT. The chain carries TRBV27 and TRBJ2-2, with 7 bases that match TRBD2. The CDR3 runs 16 residues. CDR1 is MNHEY and CDR2 is SMNVEV in the germline V gene (reference sequence). The V segment lost 2 bases and the J segment 7 bases; nucleotides outside the gene matches: 10.

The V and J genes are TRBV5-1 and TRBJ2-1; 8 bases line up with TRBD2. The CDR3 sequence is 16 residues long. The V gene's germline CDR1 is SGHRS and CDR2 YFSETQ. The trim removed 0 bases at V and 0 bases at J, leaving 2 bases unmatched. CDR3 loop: CASSLAGTSSYNEQFF. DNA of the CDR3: TGCGCCAGCAGCTTGGCAGGGACTAGCTCCTACAATGAGCAGTTCTTC.

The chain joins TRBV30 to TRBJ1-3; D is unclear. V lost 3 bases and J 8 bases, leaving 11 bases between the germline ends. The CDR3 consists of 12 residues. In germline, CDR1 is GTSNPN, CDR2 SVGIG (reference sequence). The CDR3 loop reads CAWSFSRDTIYF. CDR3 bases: TGTGCCTGGAGCTTCAGCCGGGACACCATATATTTT.

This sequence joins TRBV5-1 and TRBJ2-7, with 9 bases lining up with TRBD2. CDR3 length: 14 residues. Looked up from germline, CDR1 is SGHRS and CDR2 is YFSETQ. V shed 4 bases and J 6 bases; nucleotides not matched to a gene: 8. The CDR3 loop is CASSAGGPGLEQYF. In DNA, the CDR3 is TGCGCCAGCAGCGCGGGAGGGCCTGGTCTCGAGCAGTACTTC.

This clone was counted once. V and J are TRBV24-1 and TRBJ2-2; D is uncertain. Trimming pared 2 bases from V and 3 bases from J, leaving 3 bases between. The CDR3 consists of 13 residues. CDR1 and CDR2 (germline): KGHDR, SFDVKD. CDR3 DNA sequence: TGTGCCACCAGTGATTCTTACACCGGGGAGCTGTTTTTT. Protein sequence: CATSDSYTGELFF.

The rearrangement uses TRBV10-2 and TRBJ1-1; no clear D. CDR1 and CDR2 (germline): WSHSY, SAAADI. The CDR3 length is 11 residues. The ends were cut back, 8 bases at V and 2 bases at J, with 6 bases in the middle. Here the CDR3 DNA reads TGCGCCAGCCTCGGTAACACTGAAGCTTTCTTT. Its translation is CASLGNTEAFF.

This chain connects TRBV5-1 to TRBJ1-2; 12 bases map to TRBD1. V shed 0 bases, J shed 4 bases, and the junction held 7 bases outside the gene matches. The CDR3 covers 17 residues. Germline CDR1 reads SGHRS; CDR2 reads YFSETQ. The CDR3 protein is CASSLAGTGGLSYGYTF. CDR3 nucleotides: TGCGCCAGCAGCTTGGCTGGGACAGGGGGCTTGAGCTATGGCTACACCTTC.

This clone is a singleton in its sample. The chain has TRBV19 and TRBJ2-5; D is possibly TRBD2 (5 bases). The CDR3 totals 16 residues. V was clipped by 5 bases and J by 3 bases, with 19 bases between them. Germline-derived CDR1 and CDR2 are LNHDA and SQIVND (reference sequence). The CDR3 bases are TGTGCCAGTAGTCCCGTTTCGGCGGGTGGAGAAGAGACCCAGTACTTC. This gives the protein CASSPVSAGGEETQYF.

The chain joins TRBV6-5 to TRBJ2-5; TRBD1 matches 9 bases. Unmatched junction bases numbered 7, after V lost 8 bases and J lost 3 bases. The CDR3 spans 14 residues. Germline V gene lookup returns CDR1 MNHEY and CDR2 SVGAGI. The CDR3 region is CASARQGGEETQYF. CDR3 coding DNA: TGTGCCAGCGCCAGACAGGGGGGGGAAGAGACCCAGTACTTC.

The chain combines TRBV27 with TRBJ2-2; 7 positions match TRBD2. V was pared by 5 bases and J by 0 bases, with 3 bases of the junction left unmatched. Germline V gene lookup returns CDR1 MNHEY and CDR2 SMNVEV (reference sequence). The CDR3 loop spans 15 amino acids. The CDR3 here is CASSQGLTNTGELFF. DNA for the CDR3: TGTGCCAGCAGTCAGGGACTAACGAACACCGGGGAGCTGTTTTTT.

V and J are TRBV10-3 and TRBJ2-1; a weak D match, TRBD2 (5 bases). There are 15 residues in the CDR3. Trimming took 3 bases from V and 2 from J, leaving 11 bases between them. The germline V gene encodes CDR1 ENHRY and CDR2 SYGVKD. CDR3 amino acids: CAISDLETTYNEQFF. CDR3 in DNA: TGTGCCATCAGTGACTTAGAGACTACCTACAATGAGCAGTTCTTC.

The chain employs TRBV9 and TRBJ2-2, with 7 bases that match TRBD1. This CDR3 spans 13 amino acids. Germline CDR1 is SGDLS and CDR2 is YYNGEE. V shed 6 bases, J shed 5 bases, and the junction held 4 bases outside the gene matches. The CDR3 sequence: CASTGTVTGELFF. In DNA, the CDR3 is TGTGCCAGCACAGGGACAGTAACCGGGGAGCTGTTTTTT.

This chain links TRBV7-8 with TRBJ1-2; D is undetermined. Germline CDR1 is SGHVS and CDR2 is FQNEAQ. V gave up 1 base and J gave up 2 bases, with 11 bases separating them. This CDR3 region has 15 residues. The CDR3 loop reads CASSLEPGPNYGYTF. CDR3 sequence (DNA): TGTGCCAGCAGCTTAGAGCCAGGCCCAAACTATGGCTACACCTTC. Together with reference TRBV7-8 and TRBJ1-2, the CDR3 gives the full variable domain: GAGVSQSPRYKVAKRGQDVALRCDPISGHVSLFWYQQALGQGPEFLTYFQNEAQLDKSGLPSDRFFAERPEGSVSTLKIQRTQQEDSAVYLCASSLEPGPNYGYTFGSGTRLTVV.

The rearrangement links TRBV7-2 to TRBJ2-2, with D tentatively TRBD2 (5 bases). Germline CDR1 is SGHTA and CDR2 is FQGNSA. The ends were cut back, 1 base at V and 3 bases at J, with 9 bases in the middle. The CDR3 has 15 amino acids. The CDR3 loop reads CASSLGTLDTGELFF. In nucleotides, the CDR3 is TGTGCCAGCAGCTTAGGGACTCTAGACACCGGGGAGCTGTTTTTT.

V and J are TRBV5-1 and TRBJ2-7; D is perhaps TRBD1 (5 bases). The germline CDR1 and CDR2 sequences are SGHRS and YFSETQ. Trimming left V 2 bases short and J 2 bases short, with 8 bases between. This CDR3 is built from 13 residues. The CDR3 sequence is CASSFTGTYEQYF. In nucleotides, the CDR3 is TGCGCCAGCAGCTTCACAGGAACCTACGAGCAGTACTTC. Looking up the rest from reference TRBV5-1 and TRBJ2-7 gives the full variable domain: KAGVTQTPRYLIKTRGQQVTLSCSPISGHRSVSWYQQTPGQGLQFLFEYFSETQRNKGNFPGRFSGRQFSNSRSEMNVSTLELGDSALYLCASSFTGTYEQYFGPGTRLTVT.

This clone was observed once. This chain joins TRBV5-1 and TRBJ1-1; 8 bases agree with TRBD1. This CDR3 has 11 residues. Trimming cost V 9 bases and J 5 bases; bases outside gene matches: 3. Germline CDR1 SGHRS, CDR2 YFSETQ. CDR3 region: CATRTGTEAFF. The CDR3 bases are TGCGCCACCCGGACAGGGACTGAAGCTTTCTTT. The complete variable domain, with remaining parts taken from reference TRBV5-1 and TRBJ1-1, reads KAGVTQTPRYLIKTRGQQVTLSCSPISGHRSVSWYQQTPGQGLQFLFEYFSETQRNKGNFPGRFSGRQFSNSRSEMNVSTLELGDSALYLCATRTGTEAFFGQGTRLTVV.

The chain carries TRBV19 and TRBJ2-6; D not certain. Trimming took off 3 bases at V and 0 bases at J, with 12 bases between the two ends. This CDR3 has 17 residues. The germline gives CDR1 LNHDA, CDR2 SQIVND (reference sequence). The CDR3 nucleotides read TGTGCCAGTAGTATCCAGGCCTTCTTCTCTGGGGCCAACGTCCTGACTTTC. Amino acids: CASSIQAFFSGANVLTF.

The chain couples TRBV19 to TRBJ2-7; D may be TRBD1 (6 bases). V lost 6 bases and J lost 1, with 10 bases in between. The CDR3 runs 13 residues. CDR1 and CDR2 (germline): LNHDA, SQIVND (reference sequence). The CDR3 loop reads CASSLDRSYEQYF. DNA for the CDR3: TGTGCCAGTAGCTTAGACAGGTCCTACGAGCAGTACTTC.